This TCR beta chain appears in the sequencing data of a study of CD4 T cells in relation to SARS-CoV-2 and coronaviruses. CD4+ T cells from unexposed donors were obtained before the COVID-19 pandemic (2011-2018). Isolation of CD4+ T cells took place after less than 13 days in culture. Unexposed-donor CD4+ T cells were probed with SARS-CoV-2 S/N and four cold-coronavirus spikes, cells permitting. Study-wide points: In approximately 70% of donors, memory CD4+ clonotypes crossrecognized SARS-CoV-2 and at least one common cold coronavirus spike.

CDR1 is SNHLY and CDR2 is FYNNEI in the germline V gene. This CDR3 comprises 15 residues. V was clipped by 6 bases and J by 0 bases, with 13 bases between them. A remark on this clone: Its specificity is not known.

Libraries were prepared by immunoSEQ multiplex PCR; TCRdb keeps only in-frame clonotypes and omits some of them. The repertoire holds tens of thousands of clones, about two thirds seen once, with about 17% in the top ten. The gene calls are TRBV2 and TRBJ2-3; D is possibly TRBD1 (6 bases). This clonotype was obtained from a human donor in good health. Sequencing was carried out using CD4+ T cells from PBMCs, cultured in vitro. Written as DNA, the CDR3 is TGTGCCAGCAGGAAAGGGACATCCAGCACAGATACGCAGTATTTT. Translation gives CASRKGTSSTDTQYF. The complete variable domain, with remaining parts taken from reference TRBV2 and TRBJ2-3, reads EPEVTQTPSHQVTQMGQEVILRCVPISNHLYFYWYRQILGQKVEFLVSFYNNEISEKSEIFDDQFSVERPDGSNFTLKIRSTKLEDSAMYFCASRKGTSSTDTQYFGPGTRLTVL.